This TCR beta chain appears in the sequencing data of a study of shared clonotypes between healthy human individuals. Broader study findings: Between a few donors, naive CD4 clonotypes were shared at a level of about 5%. Unshared clonotypes carried lower generation probabilities than those common to all four donors.

As handled by the study authors: Filtering differed because ImmunoSEQ produced junction-only sequences that carried no quality scores. The method was immunoSEQ multiplex PCR; TCRdb's version includes in-frame clones alone and lacks a portion of them. V, J and clone size reflect that table, while D and trimming were determined from the DNA. The sample shows roughly 2.6 million clones, approximately 92% of them seen only once. Details on this clone: Its cognate antigen is unknown. The same CDR3 is also encoded by other DNA sequences in this sample.

V was pared by 4 bases and J by 1 base, with 4 bases of the junction left unmatched. The CDR3 sequence is 15 residues long. The germline V gene encodes CDR1 SGHRS and CDR2 YFSETQ. The V gene is TRBV5-1, the J gene TRBJ2-2, with 7 bases aligning to TRBD1. Specimen: naive CD4+ T cells sorted from blood. Specified subset: CD45RA+ positively selected. The TCR originated in a man between 18 and 29 years old in good health. Here the CDR3 DNA reads TGCGCCAGCAGCCTGAACAGGGGGAACACCGGGGAGCTGTTTTTT. Translation gives CASSLNRGNTGELFF.